Described below is a single TCR beta chain sequence and its context. The sample is drawn from a study of blood T cell repertoires in COVID-19. CDR1 and CDR2 from the germline V gene are SGHKS and YYEKEE (reference sequence). The V gene end was trimmed by 6 bases and the J gene end by 5 bases; junction bases not matched to a gene: 6. The CDR3 is 14 residues long. Authors' processing steps: Cell counts per sample came from amplifying reference gene primers. The repertoire was sequenced with immunoSEQ multiplex PCR; TCRdb's copy has only in-frame clones and lacks some. From that table come the V and J calls and clone size; the DNA was used to work out D and trimming. The table records roughly 41,000 clones, 88% of them present only once.

This TCR derives from a human donor in a cohort sampled during active COVID-19. Material for sequencing was peripheral blood. V is TRBV5-5 and J is TRBJ2-3; 10 bases map to TRBD1. CDR3 coding DNA: TGTGCCAGCACCGACAGGGGGCAGGTAGATACGCAGTATTTT. Its protein is CASTDRGQVDTQYF.